Following are 14 T cell receptor beta chains from one sample sequenced in a study of brain T cells in children with intractable seizures. This table comes from immunoSEQ multiplex PCR, and its TCRdb copy is limited to in-frame clones, with some not included. The sample comprises about 64,000 clones, roughly 95% of which are singletons, and roughly 0.38% rests with the top ten. The sample consisted of peripheral blood, taken at surgery. The origin of the receptors is a boy less than two years old with focal cortical dysplasia and intractable seizures.

CDR3 nucleotide sequence: TGTGCCAGCAGCTTAGTCTTTGACAGAGGGTTCAACAACTATGGCTACACCTTC. Translated: CASSLVFDRGFNNYGYTF. This chain joins TRBV7-8 and TRBJ1-2, with D possibly TRBD1 on 5 matching bases. From germline, CDR1 is SGHVS and CDR2 FQNEAQ. The V and J ends lost 1 base and 2 bases respectively, with 20 bases between them. The CDR3 is 18 residues long.

This clone was seen just once. This rearrangement joins TRBV5-5 to TRBJ1-6; D might be TRBD1 (5 bases). The CDR3 covers 15 residues. The germline gives CDR1 SGHKS, CDR2 YYEKEE (reference sequence). V was pared by 1 base and J by 6 bases, with 11 bases between. The CDR3 protein is CASSLTGQGNSPLHF. The CDR3 nucleotides are TGTGCCAGCAGCTTGACAGGACAAGGTAATTCACCCCTCCACTTT.

This rearrangement joins TRBV9 to TRBJ1-5; TRBD1 matches 9 bases. The germline CDR1 and CDR2 sequences are SGDLS and YYNGEE. The V segment lost 2 bases and the J segment 6 bases; nucleotides outside the gene matches: 6. The CDR3 is 15 amino acids. The CDR3 reads CASSVGTGPTQPQHF. The CDR3 nucleotides are TGTGCCAGCAGCGTGGGGACAGGGCCGACTCAGCCCCAGCATTTT.

The chain recombines TRBV5-6 with TRBJ2-7; possible D gene TRBD2, 5 bases. The germline gives CDR1 SGHDT, CDR2 YYEEEE. The CDR3 has 13 amino acids. The V end lost 6 bases, the J end lost 2 bases, and 12 bases lay between the germline ends. The CDR3 DNA reads TGTGCCAGCAACCCGGTGGGAGCCTACGAGCAGTACTTC. It codes for CASNPVGAYEQYF.

V is TRBV5-1 and J is TRBJ2-5; tentative D call: TRBD2 (6 bases). The germline CDR1 and CDR2 sequences are SGHRS and YFSETQ. The CDR3 is made up of 15 amino acids. The germline V and J ends were trimmed by 1 base and 1 base, with 11 bases remaining between them. In DNA, the CDR3 is TGCGCCAGCAGCTTGCGTCTAGCGAGCCAAGAGACCCAGTACTTC. Amino acids: CASSLRLASQETQYF. The variable domain in full, with the rest retrieved from reference TRBV5-1 and TRBJ2-5, is KAGVTQTPRYLIKTRGQQVTLSCSPISGHRSVSWYQQTPGQGLQFLFEYFSETQRNKGNFPGRFSGRQFSNSRSEMNVSTLELGDSALYLCASSLRLASQETQYFGPGTRLLVL.

The genes are TRBV27 and TRBJ1-6; 7 bases align to TRBD1. The CDR3 length is 14 residues. Germline assignment: CDR1 MNHEY and CDR2 SMNVEV (reference sequence). V was pared by 3 bases and J by 7 bases, with 3 bases of the junction left unmatched. The CDR3 sequence is CASSFTGDNSPLHF. The CDR3 DNA follows: TGTGCCAGCAGTTTCACAGGGGACAATTCACCCCTCCACTTT.

The chain joins TRBV20-1 to TRBJ2-1; D is unresolved. The germline CDR1 and CDR2 sequences are DFQATT and SNEGSKA (reference sequence). V gave up 1 base and J gave up 12 bases, with 7 bases separating them. This CDR3 spans 10 amino acids. In DNA form, the CDR3 reads TGCAGTGCTAGAGGTGGTTCGCAGTTCTTC. It codes for CSARGGSQFF.

This chain uses TRBV11-2 with TRBJ1-1, with D possibly matching TRBD1 (6 bases). This CDR3 comprises 13 residues. The ends were cut back, 6 bases at V and 1 base at J, with 9 bases in the middle. Germline assignment: CDR1 SGHAT and CDR2 FQNNGV. CDR3 bases: TGTGCCAGCAGGCTGACAGGGAACACTGAAGCTTTCTTT. Protein: CASRLTGNTEAFF.

This rearrangement joins TRBV29-1 to TRBJ2-1; 10 nucleotides agree with TRBD2. The J segment lost 2 bases and the V segment lost 2 bases, leaving 0 bases of the junction unmatched. Germline CDR1 SQVTM, CDR2 ANQGSEA. The CDR3 runs 14 residues. CDR3 bases: TGCAGCGTTGAAACTAGCGGGGCCTACAATGAGCAGTTCTTC. This codes for CSVETSGAYNEQFF.

The chain joins TRBV28 to TRBJ1-1; no reliable D call. Trimming left V 5 bases short and J 4 bases short, with 11 bases between. The CDR3 extends over 13 amino acids. Germline-derived CDR1 and CDR2 are MDHEN and SYDVKM. CDR3: CASSIQAITEAFF. CDR3 nucleotide sequence: TGTGCCAGCAGTATCCAGGCCATCACTGAAGCTTTCTTT.

This chain connects TRBV3-1 (or the pseudogene TRBV3-2) to TRBJ2-7, with 9 positions matching TRBD2. Trimming cost V 4 bases and J 4 bases; bases outside gene matches: 11. The CDR3 is 16 residues long. Germline loops: CDR1 LGHDT, CDR2 YNNKEL (reference sequence). The CDR3 reads CASSPSYSGSRYEQYF. The CDR3 DNA reads TGTGCCAGCAGCCCCTCCTATAGCGGGAGTCGGTACGAGCAGTACTTC.

V and J are TRBV14 and TRBJ1-2, with TRBD1 matching 7 bases. The CDR3 has 15 residues. Germline-derived CDR1 and CDR2 are SGHDN and FVKESK. J was trimmed by 2 bases and V by 1 base; bases with no gene match: 4. CDR3 DNA sequence: TGTGCCAGCAGCCAAGGTGGCAGGGGGAACTATGGCTACACCTTC. Its translation is CASSQGGRGNYGYTF. The entire variable domain, with the rest obtained from reference TRBV14 and TRBJ1-2, is as follows: EAGVTQFPSHSVIEKGQTVTLRCDPISGHDNLYWYRRVMGKEIKFLLHFVKESKQDESGMPNNRFLAERTGGTYSTLKVQPAELEDSGVYFCASSQGGRGNYGYTFGSGTRLTVV.

The gene calls are TRBV29-1 and TRBJ1-1, with TRBD1 as a possible D gene (5 bases). Looked up from germline, CDR1 is SQVTM and CDR2 is ANQGSEA. V lost 4 bases, J lost 3 bases, and 6 bases lay in between. CDR3 length: 11 residues. This CDR3 reads CSVVRDTEAFF. The CDR3 DNA follows: TGCAGCGTTGTCAGGGACACTGAAGCTTTCTTT.

This clone was counted once. V is TRBV5-6 and J is TRBJ2-5; 9 bases are shared with TRBD1. Looked up from germline, CDR1 is SGHDT and CDR2 is YYEEEE. This CDR3 spans 15 amino acids. J was trimmed by 0 bases and V by 3 bases; bases with no gene match: 3. For the CDR3, the DNA is TGTGCCAGCAGCTGGGGACAGGGTAACCAAGAGACCCAGTACTTC. Its protein is CASSWGQGNQETQYF. The whole variable domain, remainder taken from reference TRBV5-6 and TRBJ2-5, is DAGVTQSPTHLIKTRGQQVTLRCSPKSGHDTVSWYQQALGQGPQFIFQYYEEEERQRGNFPDRFSGHQFPNYSSELNVNALLLGDSALYLCASSWGQGNQETQYFGPGTRLLVL.